This T cell receptor beta chain was identified during a study of blood T cell repertoires in COVID-19. Looking at the study overall: Sites in the United States, Italy and Spain provided acute and convalescent COVID-19 samples. PBMCs, B-cell-depleted T cells, or T cells were the source of the cDNA or gDNA that made up the material.

In the authors' methods: Amplified reference gene primers provided the basis for estimating nucleated cell counts. Only in-frame clones appear in the TCRdb table, and some are missing; sequencing was by immunoSEQ multiplex PCR. V and J calls and clone size follow that table, whereas D and trimming were derived from the DNA. The sample has fewer than 200,000 clones; 60% to 85% are singletons. Germline CDR1 and CDR2: LGHDT and YNNKEL (reference sequence). Germline trimming cut 5 bases from V and 3 bases from J; bases unmatched to any gene: 9. There are 16 residues in the CDR3. Sample: peripheral blood. This receptor was obtained from a woman between 50 and 59 years old with active or convalescent COVID-19. The chain carries TRBV3-1 (or the pseudogene TRBV3-2) and TRBJ2-3, with 9 bases aligning to TRBD2. The CDR3 bases are TGTGCCAGCAGCTTTCGGACTAGCGCCCTAACAGATACGCAGTATTTT. Its protein is CASSFRTSALTDTQYF.